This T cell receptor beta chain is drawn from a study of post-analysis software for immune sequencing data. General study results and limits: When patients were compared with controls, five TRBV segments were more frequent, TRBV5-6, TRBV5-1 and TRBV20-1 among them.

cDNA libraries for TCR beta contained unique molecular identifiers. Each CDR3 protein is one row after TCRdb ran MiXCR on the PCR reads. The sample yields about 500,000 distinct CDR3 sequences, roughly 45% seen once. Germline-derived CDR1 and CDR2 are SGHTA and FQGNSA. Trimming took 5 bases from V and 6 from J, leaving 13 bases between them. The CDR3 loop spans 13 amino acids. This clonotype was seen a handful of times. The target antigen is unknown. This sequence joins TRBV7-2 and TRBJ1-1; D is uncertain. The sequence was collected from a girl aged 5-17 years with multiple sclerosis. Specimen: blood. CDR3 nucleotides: TGTGCCAGCAGCGGCACAATTGGCGCTGAAGCTTTCTTT. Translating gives CASSGTIGAEAFF. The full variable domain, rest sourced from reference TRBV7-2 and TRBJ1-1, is GAGVSQSPSNKVTEKGKDVELRCDPISGHTALYWYRQSLGQGLEFLIYFQGNSAPDKSGLPSDRFSAERTGGSVSTLTIQRTQQEDSAVYLCASSGTIGAEAFFGQGTRLTVV.